The 18 T cell receptor beta chains below all came from one sample that was sequenced in a study of high-grade serous ovarian cancer treatment subgroups (dated by TCRdb to about 2021). The tumor samples were collected prior to definitive surgery or chemotherapy. Library preparation used the immunoSEQ multiplex PCR assay. TCRdb took this table from immuneACCESS and kept in-frame rearrangements with V and J called. Such tables lack part of the clones; where checked against another copy, unresolved V genes explain under half of the gap, and the rest is unexplained. The sample table holds fewer than 9,000 clones, of which about 76% were seen once. The ten largest clones capture around 6.6% of the sample. Sequencing was done on a sample of tumor tissue. The receptor source for this set is a human donor with high-grade serous ovarian cancer.

The V gene is TRBV4-3, the J gene TRBJ1-1, with 7 bases aligning to TRBD1. CDR3 length: 13 residues. With 1 base clipped from V and 11 bases from J, the junction kept 7 bases outside the gene matches. Germline values: CDR1 LGHNA, CDR2 YSLEER. The CDR3 DNA is TGCGCCAGCAGCCAAGGGCCGACAGGGCTGGCTTTCTTT. Residues: CASSQGPTGLAFF.

The chain uses TRBV7-2 and TRBJ2-5; 8 bases are shared with TRBD2. CDR1 is SGHTA, CDR2 FQGNSA, per germline. The CDR3 is 15 residues long. Trimming removed 6 bases from V and 3 bases from J; junction bases left unmatched: 9. CDR3 nucleotides: TGTGCCAGCAGTCCAGGCGGGGGGCGAAAAGAGACCCAGTACTTC. It yields the protein CASSPGGGRKETQYF.

The rearrangement uses TRBV5-1 and TRBJ2-5; 8 bases map to TRBD2. The last part of the DNA fits TRBJ2-7 better; the J call may be wrong. Germline CDR1 SGHRS, CDR2 YFSETQ. This CDR3 comprises 15 residues. Here the CDR3 reads CASSLTGTRIYEQYF. Here the CDR3 DNA reads TGCGCCAGCAGCTTGACCGGGACTAGGATCTACGAGCAGTACTTC.

V and J are TRBV13 and TRBJ1-2, with D uncertain. The CDR3 contains 17 residues. Germline CDR1 reads PRHDT; CDR2 reads FYEKMQ (reference sequence). V gave up 3 bases and J gave up 4 bases, with 21 bases separating them. The CDR3 loop reads CASSFTTEGFDSYGYTF. The CDR3 DNA is TGTGCCAGCAGCTTTACTACAGAGGGTTTTGACTCCTATGGCTACACCTTC. Full variable domain (rest looked up from reference TRBV13 and TRBJ1-2): AAGVIQSPRHLIKEKRETATLKCYPIPRHDTVYWYQQGPGQDPQFLISFYEKMQSDKGSIPDRFSAQQFSDYHSELNMSSLELGDSALYFCASSFTTEGFDSYGYTFGSGTRLTVV.

This chain links TRBV13 with TRBJ2-6; 10 bases agree with TRBD1. Losses at the gene ends were 4 bases for V and 2 bases for J; bases not matched to a gene: 11. The CDR3 loop spans 19 amino acids. CDR1 and CDR2 from the germline V gene are PRHDT and FYEKMQ (reference sequence). This CDR3 is CASSSLAGQGTPGANVLTF. CDR3 DNA: TGTGCCAGCAGCTCGCTGGCGGGACAGGGGACTCCTGGGGCCAACGTCCTGACTTTC.

Written as DNA, the CDR3 is TGTGCCAGCAGCGCTCGGGACTTCCATAATTCACCCCTCCACTTT. Residues: CASSARDFHNSPLHF. The rearrangement links TRBV7-6 to TRBJ1-6; possible D gene TRBD1, 5 bases. From germline, CDR1 is SGHVS and CDR2 FNYEAQ. This CDR3 has 15 amino acids. The V end was cut by 5 bases, the J end by 5 bases, with 13 bases between. Combining the CDR3 with reference TRBV7-6 and TRBJ1-6 gives the whole variable domain GAGVSQSPRYKVTKRGQDVALRCDPISGHVSLYWYRQALGQGPEFLTYFNYEAQQDKSGLPNDRFSAERPEGSISTLTIQRTEQRDSAMYRCASSARDFHNSPLHFGNGTRLTVT.

This chain uses TRBV6-5 with TRBJ1-2, with TRBD1 matching 9 bases. The CDR3 is 13 amino acids. Germline assignment: CDR1 MNHEY and CDR2 SVGAGI. J lost 7 bases, V lost 6 bases, and 6 bases had no gene match. The CDR3 DNA reads as TGTGCCAGCAGAGGACAGGGGAGTGCTGGCTACACCTTC. This codes for CASRGQGSAGYTF.

This clone was seen only a few times. The rearrangement uses TRBV10-3 and TRBJ1-2; TRBD1 might be the D (6 bases). CDR3 length: 14 amino acids. Germline CDR1 reads ENHRY; CDR2 reads SYGVKD. V lost 8 bases to trimming and J lost 6 bases, with 19 bases between them. The chain's CDR3 is CAIHTSGALNGYTF. CDR3 bases: TGTGCCATCCACACGTCGGGGGCACTCAATGGCTACACCTTC.

The sample holds one count of this clone. This sequence joins TRBV14 and TRBJ2-1, with D unclear. Trimming left V 1 base short and J 6 bases short, with 16 bases between. CDR3 length: 16 amino acids. Germline V gene data show CDR1 as SGHDN and CDR2 as FVKESK. The CDR3 sequence: CASSQVNFSGINEQFF. In nucleotides, the CDR3 is TGTGCCAGCAGCCAAGTAAATTTCTCAGGTATCAATGAGCAGTTCTTC.

The V gene is TRBV6-5, the J gene TRBJ1-1; D might be TRBD1 (5 bases). Germline CDR1 and CDR2: MNHEY and SVGAGI. The CDR3 is made up of 15 amino acids. Trimming took off 2 bases at V and 0 bases at J, with 10 bases between the two ends. The CDR3 reads CASSYGAGLNTEAFF. DNA for the CDR3: TGTGCCAGCAGTTACGGGGCAGGCTTGAACACTGAAGCTTTCTTT.

The chain joins TRBV11-2 to TRBJ1-2; 7 bases are shared with TRBD1. V gave up 3 bases and J gave up 5 bases; unmatched junction bases: 9. The CDR3 is 15 residues long. Germline values: CDR1 SGHAT, CDR2 FQNNGV. CDR3 loop: CASSFNGQEGYGYTF. The CDR3 DNA is TGTGCCAGCAGCTTTAATGGACAGGAGGGGTATGGCTACACCTTC.

The V and J genes are TRBV9 and TRBJ2-3, with D uncertain. Germline lookup yields CDR1 SGDLS and CDR2 YYNGEE. Trimming pared 0 bases from V and 0 bases from J, leaving 11 bases between. This CDR3 spans 16 amino acids. The CDR3 spells CASSVARSTSTDTQYF. In DNA, the CDR3 is TGTGCCAGCAGCGTAGCACGGTCCACTAGCACAGATACGCAGTATTTT.

The chain is built from TRBV6-5 and TRBJ1-6; D is ambiguous. V lost 7 bases and J lost 7, with 11 bases in between. The CDR3 runs 13 residues. The germline V gene has CDR1 MNHEY and CDR2 SVGAGI. The CDR3 protein is CASKVTGNSPLHF. The CDR3 DNA reads as TGTGCCAGCAAAGTTACGGGGAATTCACCCCTCCACTTT.

V usage is TRBV6-1 and J usage is TRBJ2-2; 8 positions match TRBD2. With 6 bases clipped from V and 6 bases from J, the junction kept 9 bases outside the gene matches. This CDR3 is built from 15 residues. From germline, CDR1 is MNHNS and CDR2 SASEGT. The CDR3 region has the DNA TGTGCCAGCAGAAACTTCGGACTAGCCCCCGGGGAGCTGTTTTTT. It codes for CASRNFGLAPGELFF.

This clone was observed a few times. The chain employs TRBV5-1 and TRBJ1-1, with D possibly being TRBD1 (6 bases). With 3 bases removed from V and 4 bases from J, the gap between germline ends came to 13 bases. Germline V gene data show CDR1 as SGHRS and CDR2 as YFSETQ. The CDR3 has 14 amino acids. The CDR3 is CASSWRGAGTEAFF. The CDR3 DNA reads TGCGCCAGCAGCTGGAGGGGGGCGGGCACTGAAGCTTTCTTT.

The rearrangement joins TRBV28 to TRBJ1-1; D is perhaps TRBD1 (5 bases). Germline-derived CDR1 and CDR2 are MDHEN and SYDVKM. V lost 7 bases and J lost 4, with 22 bases in between. CDR3 size: 16 residues. CDR3 loop: CASISLATQGSTEAFF. The CDR3 DNA reads as TGTGCCAGCATTTCCCTAGCGACCCAGGGCTCCACTGAAGCTTTCTTT.

The chain couples TRBV5-1 to TRBJ1-1; maybe TRBD1 (5 bases). The CDR3 contains 16 residues. Germline V CDR1 and CDR2: SGHRS, YFSETQ. V lost 1 base and J lost 11, with 24 bases in between. The CDR3, as DNA: TGCGCCAGCAGCTTGTCATTACGTGGTGGGGCGACGGAGGCTTTCTTT. Translating gives CASSLSLRGGATEAFF. The whole variable domain, filled in from reference TRBV5-1 and TRBJ1-1, reads KAGVTQTPRYLIKTRGQQVTLSCSPISGHRSVSWYQQTPGQGLQFLFEYFSETQRNKGNFPGRFSGRQFSNSRSEMNVSTLELGDSALYLCASSLSLRGGATEAFFGQGTRLTVV.

V is TRBV7-2 and J is TRBJ2-7, with no clear D. The CDR3 sequence is 12 residues long. The ends were cut back, 1 base at V and 6 bases at J, with 7 bases in the middle. Looked up from germline, CDR1 is SGHTA and CDR2 is FQGNSA. The CDR3 reads CASSLVATEQYF. The CDR3 nucleotides are TGTGCCAGCAGCTTAGTTGCGACCGAGCAGTACTTC.